The 21 T cell receptor beta chains presented below share a single source sample, sequenced in a study of PD-L1 blockade in urothelial cancer. Sequencing was performed with immunoSEQ multiplex PCR; in TCRdb, only in-frame clones are kept and a portion is missing. Counted here are about 55,000 clones, about 72% occurring once; the ten biggest clones make up more than 3.5%. The sample in question was PBMCs, obtained around atezolizumab (anti-PD-L1) treatment. These receptors were taken from a man aged 65 to 85 with urothelial cancer.

The chain links TRBV5-1 to TRBJ2-5, with TRBD2 as a possible D gene (6 bases). Trimming took 0 bases from V and 2 from J, leaving 17 bases between them. The germline V gene encodes CDR1 SGHRS and CDR2 YFSETQ. CDR3 size: 17 residues. Here the CDR3 reads CASSLDIGTPKQETQYF. The CDR3 DNA reads as TGCGCCAGCAGCTTGGACATTGGGACTCCCAAGCAAGAGACCCAGTACTTC.

There are a few counts of this clone. The CDR3 spells CASSFGTGTGDTQYF. The CDR3 nucleotides read TGTGCCAGCAGCTTCGGGACAGGGACGGGGGATACGCAGTATTTT. V and J are TRBV11-2 and TRBJ2-3; 9 positions match TRBD1. Germline V gene data show CDR1 as SGHAT and CDR2 as FQNNGV. Trimming cost V 3 bases and J 6 bases; bases outside gene matches: 7. This CDR3 has 15 residues.

V usage is TRBV5-5 and J usage is TRBJ1-5, with D possibly being TRBD1 (5 bases). Trimming shortened V by 1 base and J by 2 bases, and 7 bases separated the two germline ends. This CDR3 has 14 amino acids. Germline CDR1 is SGHKS and CDR2 is YYEKEE (reference sequence). The CDR3 sequence: CASSLIGGNQPQHF. CDR3 coding DNA: TGTGCCAGCAGCTTGATAGGGGGCAATCAGCCCCAGCATTTT.

In its sample, this clone was seen once. The chain combines TRBV5-1 with TRBJ1-6; D is possibly TRBD1 (6 bases). Trimming left V 1 base short and J 7 bases short, with 15 bases between. CDR3 size: 16 residues. CDR1 SGHRS and CDR2 YFSETQ come from the germline V gene. CDR3 protein: CASSLSLMGANSPLHF. The CDR3 DNA is TGCGCCAGCAGCTTGTCTCTCATGGGGGCCAATTCACCCCTCCACTTT.

The chain has TRBV7-2 and TRBJ2-2; 7 bases agree with TRBD1. Per the germline V gene, CDR1 is SGHTA and CDR2 is FQGNSA. There are 16 residues in the CDR3. J was trimmed by 4 bases and V by 5 bases; bases with no gene match: 10. The CDR3 protein is CASSPNSQGVTGELFF. CDR3 DNA: TGTGCCAGCAGCCCTAACTCGCAGGGGGTCACCGGGGAGCTGTTTTTT. The full variable domain, completed using reference TRBV7-2 and TRBJ2-2, is GAGVSQSPSNKVTEKGKDVELRCDPISGHTALYWYRQSLGQGLEFLIYFQGNSAPDKSGLPSDRFSAERTGGSVSTLTIQRTQQEDSAVYLCASSPNSQGVTGELFFGEGSRLTVL.

V is TRBV4-1 and J is TRBJ2-5; 12 bases match TRBD2. Germline assignment: CDR1 MGHRA and CDR2 YSYEKL. The CDR3 consists of 18 residues. Trimming cost V 0 bases and J 4 bases; bases outside gene matches: 9. Here the CDR3 DNA reads TGCGCCAGCAGCCAAGATCCGCCTAGCGGGGGGGCATTAGAGACCCAGTACTTC. Protein: CASSQDPPSGGALETQYF.

V gene TRBV19 combines with J gene TRBJ2-3; perhaps TRBD2 as D (6 bases). The germline gives CDR1 LNHDA, CDR2 SQIVND (reference sequence). V was pared by 6 bases and J by 1 base, with 8 bases between. CDR3 length: 13 residues. The CDR3 DNA is TGTGCCAGTAGGCGGGATCGCACAGATACGCAGTATTTT. Translation gives CASRRDRTDTQYF.

The chain couples TRBV9 to TRBJ2-2; 10 bases match TRBD2. The germline CDR1 and CDR2 sequences are SGDLS and YYNGEE. The CDR3 is made up of 19 amino acids. V gave up 3 bases and J gave up 2 bases; unmatched junction bases: 13. The CDR3 spells CASSASTRIAGGNTGELFF. The CDR3 bases are TGTGCCAGCAGCGCCTCCACCCGTATAGCGGGGGGCAACACCGGGGAGCTGTTTTTT. Supplemented by reference TRBV9 and TRBJ2-2, the full variable domain reads DSGVTQTPKHLITATGQRVTLRCSPRSGDLSVYWYQQSLDQGLQFLIQYYNGEERAKGNILERFSAQQFPDLHSELNLSSLELGDSALYFCASSASTRIAGGNTGELFFGEGSRLTVL.

The chain uses TRBV11-1 and TRBJ2-7, with D possibly being TRBD2 (5 bases). V was shortened by 1 base and J by 0 bases, with 10 bases between the two germline ends. This CDR3 is 15 amino acids long. CDR1 is SGHAT and CDR2 is FQDESV in the germline V gene (reference sequence). The CDR3 loop reads CASSLVAGSSYEQYF. In DNA form, the CDR3 reads TGTGCCAGCAGCTTAGTTGCGGGTAGCTCCTACGAGCAGTACTTC.

The rearrangement joins TRBV6-6 to TRBJ1-5; TRBD1 aligns across 9 bases. The germline V gene encodes CDR1 MNHNY and CDR2 SVGAGI (reference sequence). The V gene end was trimmed by 5 bases and the J gene end by 6 bases; junction bases not matched to a gene: 11. The CDR3 consists of 16 residues. The CDR3 protein is CASSGVAGQGSQPQHF. The CDR3 DNA follows: TGTGCCAGCAGTGGCGTTGCGGGACAGGGATCTCAGCCCCAGCATTTT.

The chain links TRBV4-3 to TRBJ2-3; no clear D gene. Germline V CDR1 and CDR2: LGHNA, YSLEER. V lost 1 base, J lost 2 bases, and 13 bases lay in between. This CDR3 spans 16 amino acids. CDR3 nucleotides: TGCGCCAGCAGCCAAGTCTACAGTGGCCCCACAGATACGCAGTATTTT. Residues: CASSQVYSGPTDTQYF.

This clone was counted a few times. The rearrangement links TRBV4-1 to TRBJ1-2; the D gene is possibly TRBD1 (5 bases). This CDR3 contains 15 residues. Trimming took 1 base from V and 4 from J, leaving 13 bases between them. Germline assignment: CDR1 MGHRA and CDR2 YSYEKL. The chain's CDR3 is CASSQGGGVSYGYTF. The CDR3 bases are TGCGCCAGCAGCCAAGGCGGGGGGGTGAGCTATGGCTACACCTTC.

This rearrangement joins TRBV19 to TRBJ1-1; no clear D gene. The CDR3 is 15 amino acids. V was cut by 5 bases and J by 0 bases, with 13 bases left in between. The germline gives CDR1 LNHDA, CDR2 SQIVND (reference sequence). This CDR3 is CASSLGSHVNTEAFF. DNA for the CDR3: TGTGCCAGTAGTTTGGGCAGCCACGTGAACACTGAAGCTTTCTTT.

The CDR3, as DNA: TGTGCCAGTAATAGAGGGGGGGAAGAGACCCAGTACTTC. Its translation: CASNRGGEETQYF. V and J are TRBV19 and TRBJ2-5, with a possible D match to TRBD2 (7 bases). This CDR3 has 13 amino acids. V was shortened by 7 bases and J by 3 bases, with 12 bases between the two germline ends. Germline V lookup: CDR1 LNHDA, CDR2 SQIVND (reference sequence).

CDR3: CASSGLAGGTRWNEQFF. CDR3 nucleotide sequence: TGTGCCAGCAGCGGACTAGCGGGAGGGACTAGGTGGAATGAGCAGTTCTTC. V is TRBV2 and J is TRBJ2-1, with 15 bases matching TRBD2. Trimming removed 6 bases from V and 7 bases from J; junction bases left unmatched: 10. The germline V gene has CDR1 SNHLY and CDR2 FYNNEI. This CDR3 region has 17 residues.

This rearrangement joins TRBV6-6 to TRBJ2-3; 12 positions agree with TRBD1. Germline-derived CDR1 and CDR2 are MNHNY and SVGAGI (reference sequence). This CDR3 has 15 amino acids. Trimming cost V 7 bases and J 2 bases; bases outside gene matches: 4. The CDR3 loop reads CASTKGQGATDTQYF. The DNA of the CDR3 is TGTGCCAGCACCAAGGGACAGGGGGCCACAGATACGCAGTATTTT.

The V call is TRBV30, the J call TRBJ2-4; the match to TRBD2 covers 11 bases. Trimming cost V 3 bases and J 5 bases; bases outside gene matches: 3. CDR3 size: 14 residues. Germline V gives CDR1 GTSNPN, CDR2 SVGIG (reference sequence). CDR3 sequence (DNA): TGTGCCTGGAGAGTAGCGGGAGGGGAAAACATTCAGTACTTC. Its translation: CAWRVAGGENIQYF.

This clone was detected only once. This chain connects TRBV19 to TRBJ2-3; 8 nucleotides line up with TRBD2. J lost 1 base, V lost 8 bases, and 11 bases had no gene match. Germline loops: CDR1 LNHDA, CDR2 SQIVND (reference sequence). The CDR3 is made up of 16 amino acids. For the CDR3, the DNA is TGTGCCAGTGCTCGGGGGCGGGGGGCCCGCACAGATACGCAGTATTTT. Its protein is CASARGRGARTDTQYF.

This chain's CDR3 is CASSLGGGTNEKLFF. The CDR3 nucleotides are TGTGCCAGCAGCTTAGGAGGTGGAACTAATGAAAAACTGTTTTTT. The genes are TRBV11-1 and TRBJ1-4; D ambiguous. V lost 1 base to trimming and J lost 1 base, with 7 bases between them. This CDR3 contains 15 residues. From germline, CDR1 is SGHAT and CDR2 FQDESV (reference sequence).

J is TRBJ2-1 and V is TRBV10-3, with TRBD1 matching 8 bases. This CDR3 comprises 14 residues. The trim removed 11 bases at V and 4 bases at J, leaving 10 bases unmatched. Germline V gene lookup returns CDR1 ENHRY and CDR2 SYGVKD. The CDR3 loop is CASSEDREYNEQFF. The CDR3 DNA sequence: TGTGCCTCGTCCGAGGACAGGGAGTACAATGAGCAGTTCTTC.

The V and J genes are TRBV9 and TRBJ2-1, with 11 bases aligning to TRBD2. CDR1 SGDLS and CDR2 YYNGEE come from the germline V gene. Trimming cost V 2 bases and J 4 bases; bases outside gene matches: 2. This CDR3 spans 15 amino acids. The CDR3 region has the DNA TGTGCCAGCAGCGTCGGGACTAGCGGTTACAATGAGCAGTTCTTC. It encodes CASSVGTSGYNEQFF.